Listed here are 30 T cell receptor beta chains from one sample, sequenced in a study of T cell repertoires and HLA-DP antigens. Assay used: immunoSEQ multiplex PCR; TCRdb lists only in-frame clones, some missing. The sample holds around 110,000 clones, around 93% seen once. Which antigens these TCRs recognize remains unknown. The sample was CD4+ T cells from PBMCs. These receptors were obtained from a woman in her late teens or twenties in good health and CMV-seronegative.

Here the CDR3 reads CASSHTYRGYEQYF. DNA for the CDR3: TGCGCCAGCAGCCACACCTACCGGGGCTACGAGCAGTACTTC. The chain couples TRBV5-1 to TRBJ2-7, with D perhaps TRBD2 (5 bases). Trimming took off 4 bases at V and 3 bases at J, with 14 bases between the two ends. Germline lookup yields CDR1 SGHRS and CDR2 YFSETQ. CDR3 size: 14 residues.

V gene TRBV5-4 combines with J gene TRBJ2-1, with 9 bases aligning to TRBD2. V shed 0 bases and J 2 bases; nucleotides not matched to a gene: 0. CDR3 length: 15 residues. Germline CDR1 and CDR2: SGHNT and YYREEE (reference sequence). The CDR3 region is CASSLASGTYNEQFF. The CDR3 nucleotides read TGTGCCAGCAGCTTGGCTAGCGGGACCTACAATGAGCAGTTCTTC. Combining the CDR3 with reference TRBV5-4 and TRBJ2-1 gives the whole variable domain ETGVTQSPTHLIKTRGQQVTLRCSSQSGHNTVSWYQQALGQGPQFIFQYYREEENGRGNFPPRFSGLQFPNYSSELNVNALELDDSALYLCASSLASGTYNEQFFGPGTRLTVL.

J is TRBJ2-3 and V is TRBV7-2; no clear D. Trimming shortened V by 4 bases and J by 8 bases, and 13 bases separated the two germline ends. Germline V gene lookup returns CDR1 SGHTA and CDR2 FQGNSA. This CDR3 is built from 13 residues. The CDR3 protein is CASSSLRQRTQYF. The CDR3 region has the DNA TGTGCCAGCAGCTCACTAAGGCAGCGTACGCAGTATTTT.

The DNA of the CDR3 is TGTGCCAGCAATATTGGACTAGCGGCCGGGGAGCTGTTTTTT. Residues: CASNIGLAAGELFF. The chain links TRBV2 to TRBJ2-2; 10 bases agree with TRBD2. The CDR3 covers 14 residues. Germline V gives CDR1 SNHLY, CDR2 FYNNEI. The ends lost 7 bases at V and 6 bases at J; junction bases unmatched: 5.

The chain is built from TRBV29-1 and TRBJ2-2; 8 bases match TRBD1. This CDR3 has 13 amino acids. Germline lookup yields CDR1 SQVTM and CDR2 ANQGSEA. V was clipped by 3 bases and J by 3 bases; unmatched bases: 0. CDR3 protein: CSVDRGHTGELFF. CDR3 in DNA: TGCAGCGTTGACAGGGGGCACACCGGGGAGCTGTTTTTT.

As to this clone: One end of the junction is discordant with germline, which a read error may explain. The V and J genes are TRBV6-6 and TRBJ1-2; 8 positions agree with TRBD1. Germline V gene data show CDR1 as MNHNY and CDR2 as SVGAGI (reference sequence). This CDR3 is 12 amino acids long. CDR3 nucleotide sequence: TGTGCCAGCAGTCAGGGGGCCCGGACAGAATCCTTC. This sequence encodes CASSQGARTESF.

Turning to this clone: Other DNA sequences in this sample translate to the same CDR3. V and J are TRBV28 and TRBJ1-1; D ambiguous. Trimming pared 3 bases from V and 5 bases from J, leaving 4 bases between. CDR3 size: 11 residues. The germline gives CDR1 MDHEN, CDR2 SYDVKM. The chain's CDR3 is CASSFRTEAFF. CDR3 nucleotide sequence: TGTGCCAGCAGTTTTCGGACTGAAGCTTTCTTT.

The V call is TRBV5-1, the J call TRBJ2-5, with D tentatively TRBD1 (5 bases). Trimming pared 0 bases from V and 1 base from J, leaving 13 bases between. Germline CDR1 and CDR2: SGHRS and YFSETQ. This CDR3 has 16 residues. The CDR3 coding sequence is TGCGCCAGCAGCTTGGGGACAACCCTCCGCCAAGAGACCCAGTACTTC. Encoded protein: CASSLGTTLRQETQYF.

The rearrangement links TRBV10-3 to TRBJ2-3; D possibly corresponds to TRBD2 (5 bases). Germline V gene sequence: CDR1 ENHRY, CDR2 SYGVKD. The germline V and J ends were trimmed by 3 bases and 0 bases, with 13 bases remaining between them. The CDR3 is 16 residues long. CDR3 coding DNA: TGTGCCATCAGTGAAATGGGAGAGACCAGCACAGATACGCAGTATTTT. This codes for CAISEMGETSTDTQYF.

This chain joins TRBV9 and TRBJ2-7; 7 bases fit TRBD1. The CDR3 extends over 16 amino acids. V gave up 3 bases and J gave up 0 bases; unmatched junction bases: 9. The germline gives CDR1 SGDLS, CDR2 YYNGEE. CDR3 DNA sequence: TGTGCCAGCAGCGCGGGCACAGGGGCCGACTCCTACGAGCAGTACTTC. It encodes CASSAGTGADSYEQYF.

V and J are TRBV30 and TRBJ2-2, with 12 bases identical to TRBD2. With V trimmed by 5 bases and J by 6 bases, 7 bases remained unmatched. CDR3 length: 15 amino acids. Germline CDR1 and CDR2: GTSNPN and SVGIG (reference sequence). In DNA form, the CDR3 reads TGTGCCTGGCAGCGACTAGCGGGAGCGGCCGGGGAGCTGTTTTTT. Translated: CAWQRLAGAAGELFF.

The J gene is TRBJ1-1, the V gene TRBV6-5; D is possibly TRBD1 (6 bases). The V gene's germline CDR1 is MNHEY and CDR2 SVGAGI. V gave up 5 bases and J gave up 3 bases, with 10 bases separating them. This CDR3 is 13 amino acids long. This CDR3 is CASSRYRDTEAFF. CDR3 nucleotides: TGTGCCAGCAGTCGTTACAGGGACACTGAAGCTTTCTTT.

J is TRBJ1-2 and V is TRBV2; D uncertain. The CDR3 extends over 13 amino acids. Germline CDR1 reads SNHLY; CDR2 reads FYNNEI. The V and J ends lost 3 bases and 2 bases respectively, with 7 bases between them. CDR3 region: CASSEGWNYGYTF. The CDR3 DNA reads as TGTGCCAGCAGTGAGGGGTGGAACTATGGCTACACCTTC.

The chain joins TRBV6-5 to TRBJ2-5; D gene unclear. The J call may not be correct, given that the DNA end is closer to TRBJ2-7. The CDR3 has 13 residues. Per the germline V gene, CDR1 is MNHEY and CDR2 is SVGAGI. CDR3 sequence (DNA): TGTGCCAGCAGTCGACAACAAGCCTACGAGCAGTACTTC. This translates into CASSRQQAYEQYF.

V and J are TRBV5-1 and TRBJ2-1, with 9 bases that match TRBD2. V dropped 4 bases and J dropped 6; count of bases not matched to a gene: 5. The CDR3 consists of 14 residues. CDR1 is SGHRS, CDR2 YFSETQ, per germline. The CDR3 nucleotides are TGCGCCAGCAGCCCGAAAGCGGGGGGCAATGAGCAGTTCTTC. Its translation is CASSPKAGGNEQFF.

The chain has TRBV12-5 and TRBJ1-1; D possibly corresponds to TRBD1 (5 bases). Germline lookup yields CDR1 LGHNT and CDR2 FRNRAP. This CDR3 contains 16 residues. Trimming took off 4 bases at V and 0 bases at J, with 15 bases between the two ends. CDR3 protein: CASGWPGGGMNTEAFF. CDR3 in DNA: TGTGCTAGTGGTTGGCCGGGGGGAGGTATGAACACTGAAGCTTTCTTT.

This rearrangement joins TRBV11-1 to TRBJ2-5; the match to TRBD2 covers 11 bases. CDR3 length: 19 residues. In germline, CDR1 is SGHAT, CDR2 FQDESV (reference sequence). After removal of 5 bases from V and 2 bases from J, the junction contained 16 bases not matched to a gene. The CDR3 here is CASSRGLAALTQSQETQYF. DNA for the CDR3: TGTGCCAGCAGCCGGGGACTAGCGGCACTCACCCAATCTCAAGAGACCCAGTACTTC.

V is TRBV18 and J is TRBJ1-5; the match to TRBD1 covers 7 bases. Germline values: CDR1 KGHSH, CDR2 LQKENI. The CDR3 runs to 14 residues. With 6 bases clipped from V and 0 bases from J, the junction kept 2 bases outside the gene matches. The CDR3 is CASSRQGSNQPQHF. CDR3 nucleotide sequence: TGTGCCAGCTCCCGACAGGGTAGCAATCAGCCCCAGCATTTT.

The CDR3 DNA is TGTGCCAGCAGCTACTGGACTAGCGGCAATGAGCAGTTCTTC. Amino acid sequence: CASSYWTSGNEQFF. This chain connects TRBV9 to TRBJ2-1, with 10 bases identical to TRBD2. CDR3 length equals 14 residues. J was trimmed by 6 bases and V by 4 bases; bases with no gene match: 4. Germline V CDR1 and CDR2: SGDLS, YYNGEE.

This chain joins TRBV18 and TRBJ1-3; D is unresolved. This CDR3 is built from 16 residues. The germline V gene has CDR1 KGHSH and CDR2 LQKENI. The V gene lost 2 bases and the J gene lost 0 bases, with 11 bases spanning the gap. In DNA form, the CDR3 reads TGTGCCAGCTCACCAAACGTGGGCCGCTCTGGAAACACCATATATTTT. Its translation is CASSPNVGRSGNTIYF.

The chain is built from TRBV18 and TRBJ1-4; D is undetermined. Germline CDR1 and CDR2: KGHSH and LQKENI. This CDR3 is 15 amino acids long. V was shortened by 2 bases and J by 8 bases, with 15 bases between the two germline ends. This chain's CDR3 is CASSPGRYSSEKLFF. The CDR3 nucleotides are TGTGCCAGCTCACCAGGGAGGTATTCTTCGGAAAAACTGTTTTTT.

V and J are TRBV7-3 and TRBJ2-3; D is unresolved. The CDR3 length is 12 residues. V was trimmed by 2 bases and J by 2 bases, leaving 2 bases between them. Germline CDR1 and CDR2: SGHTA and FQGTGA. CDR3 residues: CASSLDTDTQYF. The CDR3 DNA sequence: TGTGCCAGCAGCTTAGACACAGATACGCAGTATTTT.

In DNA form, the CDR3 reads TGCGCCAGCAGCCAAGACATAGCGGGGGGGCAGGAGACCCAGTACTTC. Residues: CASSQDIAGGQETQYF. The chain has TRBV4-1 and TRBJ2-5; 11 bases match TRBD2. CDR1 is MGHRA, CDR2 YSYEKL, per germline. The CDR3 has 16 residues. V lost 0 bases to trimming and J lost 5 bases; unmatched junction nucleotides: 5.

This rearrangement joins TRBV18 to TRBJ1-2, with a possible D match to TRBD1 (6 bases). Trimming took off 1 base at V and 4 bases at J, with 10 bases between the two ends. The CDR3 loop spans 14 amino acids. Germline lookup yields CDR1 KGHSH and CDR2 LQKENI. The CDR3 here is CASSPRGPFYGYTF. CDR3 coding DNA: TGTGCCAGCTCACCACGGGGGCCTTTCTATGGCTACACCTTC.

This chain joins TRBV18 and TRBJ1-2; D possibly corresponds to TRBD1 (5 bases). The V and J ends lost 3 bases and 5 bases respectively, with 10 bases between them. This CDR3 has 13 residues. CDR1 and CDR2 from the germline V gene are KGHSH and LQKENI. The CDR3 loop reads CASSPWDAYGYTF. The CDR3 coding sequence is TGTGCCAGCTCACCCTGGGACGCGTATGGCTACACCTTC.

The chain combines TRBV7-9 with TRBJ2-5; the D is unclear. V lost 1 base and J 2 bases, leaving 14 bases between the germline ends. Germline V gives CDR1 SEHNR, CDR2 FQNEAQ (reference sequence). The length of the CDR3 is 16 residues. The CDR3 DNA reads TGTGCCAGCAGCTTAGGGGTTCTCGTTACTCAAGAGACCCAGTACTTC. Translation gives CASSLGVLVTQETQYF.

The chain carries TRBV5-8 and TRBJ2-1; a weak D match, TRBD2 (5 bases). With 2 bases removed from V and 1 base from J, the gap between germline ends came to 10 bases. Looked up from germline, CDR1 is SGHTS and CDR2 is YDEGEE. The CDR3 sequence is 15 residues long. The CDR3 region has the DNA TGTGCCAGCAGCTTTACTGGGGAGTCCTACAATGAGCAGTTCTTC. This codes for CASSFTGESYNEQFF.

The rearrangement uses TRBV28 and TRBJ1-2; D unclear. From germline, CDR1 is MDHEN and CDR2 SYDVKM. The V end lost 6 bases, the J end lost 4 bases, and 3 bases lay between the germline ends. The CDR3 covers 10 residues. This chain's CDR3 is CASRLYGYTF. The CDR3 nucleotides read TGTGCCAGCAGACTCTATGGCTACACCTTC.

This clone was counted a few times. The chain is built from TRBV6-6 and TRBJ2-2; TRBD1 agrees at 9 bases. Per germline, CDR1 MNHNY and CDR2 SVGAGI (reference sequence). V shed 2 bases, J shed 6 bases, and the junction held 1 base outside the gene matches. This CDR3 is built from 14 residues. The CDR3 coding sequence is TGTGCCAGCAGTTACCGGACAGGGGCCGGGGAGCTGTTTTTT. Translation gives CASSYRTGAGELFF.

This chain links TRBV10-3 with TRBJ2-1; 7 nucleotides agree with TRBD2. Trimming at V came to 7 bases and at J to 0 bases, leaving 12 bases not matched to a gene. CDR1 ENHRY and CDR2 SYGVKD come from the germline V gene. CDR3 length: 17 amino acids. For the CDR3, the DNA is TGTGCCATCAAAGGAGCGGGACGCGGCGGCTCCTACAATGAGCAGTTCTTC. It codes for CAIKGAGRGGSYNEQFF.